A selection of T cell receptor beta chains follows, all from one sample in a study of PD-L1 blockade in urothelial cancer. The table came from immunoSEQ multiplex PCR; TCRdb's copy has only in-frame clones and leaves some out. The repertoire includes about 48,000 clones, about four fifths of them detected once, and roughly 8.8% sits in the top ten. The material was PBMCs, obtained around atezolizumab (anti-PD-L1) treatment. The source is a man in his 70s with urothelial cancer. Each CDR3 is given with its conserved first and last residue. A D gene is named only where the DNA matches it firmly. Rows give clone size only sometimes, using once, few, many, or a class for an expanded clone.

D gene	V gene	clone size	J gene	CDR3 protein	CDR3 DNA
.	TRBV27	.	TRBJ2-7	CASSLNAQGTEYF	TGTGCCAGCAGTTTAAACGCTCAGGGGACGGAGTACTTC
TRBD2	TRBV2	.	TRBJ2-1	CAAGGSSNEQFF	TGTGCCGCGGGAGGCTCTTCCAATGAGCAGTTCTTC
.	TRBV18	.	TRBJ2-7	CASSPPKGSDEQYF	TGTGCCAGCTCACCTCCGAAAGGGAGCGACGAGCAGTACTTC
TRBD2	TRBV28	many	TRBJ2-7	CASTASGGRSYEQYF	TGTGCCAGCACCGCCTCGGGGGGAAGGTCCTACGAGCAGTACTTC
.	TRBV28	.	TRBJ2-7	CASSLPEERGYEQYF	TGTGCCAGCAGTTTGCCGGAAGAAAGGGGATACGAGCAGTACTTC
TRBD2	TRBV12-5	.	TRBJ2-3	CASGLTPPKLLAGGVTDTQYF	TGTGCTAGTGGTTTAACCCCCCCTAAATTACTAGCGGGAGGGGTCACAGATACGCAGTATTTT
.	TRBV2	once	TRBJ2-5	CASSGRGRRETQYF	TGTGCCAGCAGTGGGAGGGGGCGCAGGGAGACCCAGTACTTC
TRBD2	TRBV19	.	TRBJ2-2	CASSGSAGGTGELFF	TGTGCCAGTAGTGGATCGGCGGGAGGCACCGGGGAGCTGTTTTTT
TRBD1	TRBV28	.	TRBJ1-3	CASSPRQGRVSGNTIYF	TGTGCCAGCAGTCCGCGACAGGGGAGGGTCTCTGGAAACACCATATATTTT
TRBD1	TRBV6-1	.	TRBJ2-2	CASRHGTGDTGELFF	TGTGCCAGCAGACACGGGACAGGGGACACCGGGGAGCTGTTTTTT
TRBD2	TRBV5-1	.	TRBJ2-1	CASSPVAGVVPNEQFF	TGCGCCAGCAGCCCGGTGGCGGGAGTCGTCCCCAATGAGCAGTTCTTC
.	TRBV5-1	.	TRBJ2-7	CASSLAGFYEQYF	TGCGCCAGCAGCTTGGCGGGGTTCTACGAGCAGTACTTC
.	TRBV6-6	.	TRBJ2-7	CASSLAVSSYEQYF	TGTGCCAGCAGTTTAGCTGTCAGCTCCTACGAGCAGTACTTC
.	TRBV5-4	medium-sized	TRBJ1-1	CASSFSEDTEAFF	TGTGCCAGCAGCTTCTCAGAGGATACTGAAGCTTTCTTT
TRBD2	TRBV28	.	TRBJ2-6	CASSPLAGVSGANVLTF	TGTGCCAGCAGCCCTCTAGCGGGAGTCTCTGGGGCCAACGTCCTGACTTTC
TRBD1	TRBV5-1	.	TRBJ2-7	CASSLGAGGSREQYF	TGCGCCAGCAGCTTGGGCGCAGGGGGATCGCGGGAGCAGTACTTC
.	TRBV9	.	TRBJ1-2	CASSLSSGQNYGYTF	TGTGCCAGCAGCCTATCGTCCGGACAGAACTATGGCTACACCTTC
.	TRBV28	.	TRBJ2-7	CASTSDTSYEQYF	TGTGCCAGCACCTCGGACACGTCCTACGAGCAGTACTTC
TRBD1	TRBV7-9	few	TRBJ1-1	CASSLVGTGRGTEAFF	TGTGCCAGCAGCTTAGTAGGGACAGGCCGTGGCACTGAAGCTTTCTTT
.	TRBV5-1	.	TRBJ1-2	CAGSLEGQIYGYTF	TGCGCCGGCAGCTTGGAAGGACAGATCTATGGCTACACCTTC
TRBD2	TRBV6-5	.	TRBJ2-7	CASSPGLVYEQYF	TGTGCCAGCAGCCCGGGACTAGTCTACGAGCAGTACTTC
TRBD1	TRBV10-3	.	TRBJ2-7	CAISARGTGNHEQYF	TGTGCCATCAGCGCCCGGGGGACAGGGAACCACGAGCAGTACTTC
.	TRBV19	.	TRBJ2-2	CASTTRRGSNTGELFF	TGTGCCAGTACCACGCGGCGGGGTTCTAACACCGGGGAGCTGTTTTTT
.	TRBV6-6	.	TRBJ1-2	CASSYGGDYGYTF	TGTGCCAGCAGTTACGGGGGGGACTATGGCTACACCTTC
.	TRBV6-5	.	TRBJ2-1	CASSYSASSYNEQFF	TGTGCCAGCAGTTACTCGGCTAGCAGCTACAATGAGCAGTTCTTC
.	TRBV11-3	.	TRBJ2-1	CASSLKTGGRDEQFF	TGTGCCAGCAGCTTGAAGACAGGAGGTAGGGATGAGCAGTTCTTC
TRBD2	TRBV7-3	.	TRBJ2-6	CASSSGILAGSSGANVLTF	TGTGCCAGCAGCTCCGGTATTTTAGCGGGGTCCTCTGGGGCCAACGTCCTGACTTTC
.	TRBV5-5	.	TRBJ2-7	CASSLTSSYEQYF	TGTGCCAGCAGCCTGACTAGCTCCTACGAGCAGTACTTC